The entry that follows covers one T cell receptor (beta chain) sequence. The antigen remains undetermined. Other DNA sequences in this sample translate to the same CDR3. The data were obtained in a study of OX40 agonist ivuxolimab in advanced cancers. Using immunoSEQ multiplex PCR, the repertoire was profiled, and TCRdb retains in-frame clones only, with some absent. Of 77,000 or so clones in the sample, over 75% were seen once. Points from the study as a whole: Relative to CD4+ cells, CD8+ T cells on average had more expanded clones.

The junction had 16 bases not matched to a gene; V was cut back by 6 bases and J by 7 bases. Germline CDR1 SGHTA, CDR2 FQGNSA. The CDR3 spans 17 residues. The starting material was CD4+ or CD8+ T cells sorted from blood, obtained in a trial of the OX40 agonist ivuxolimab. The chain uses TRBV7-2 and TRBJ2-1; TRBD2 aligns across 9 bases. The clonotype originates from an adult with an advanced solid tumor such as melanoma, head and neck, liver or kidney cancer. The CDR3 bases are TGTGCCAGCAGTACGGGGGGGGGCGGGAGGGCCAATAATGAGCAGTTCTTC. Its protein is CASSTGGGGRANNEQFF.